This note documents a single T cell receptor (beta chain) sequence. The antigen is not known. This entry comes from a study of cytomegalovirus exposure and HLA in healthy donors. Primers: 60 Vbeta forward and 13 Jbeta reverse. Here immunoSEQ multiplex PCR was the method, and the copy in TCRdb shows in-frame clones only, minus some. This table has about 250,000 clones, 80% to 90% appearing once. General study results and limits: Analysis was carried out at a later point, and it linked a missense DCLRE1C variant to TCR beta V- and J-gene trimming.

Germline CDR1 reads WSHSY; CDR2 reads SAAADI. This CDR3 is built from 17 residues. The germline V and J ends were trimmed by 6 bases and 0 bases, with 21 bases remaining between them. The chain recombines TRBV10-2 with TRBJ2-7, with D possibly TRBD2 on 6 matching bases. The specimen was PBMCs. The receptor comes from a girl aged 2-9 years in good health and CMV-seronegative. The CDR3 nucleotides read TGCGCCAGCAGCCGAGGAGGGGTAACCCAAGACTCCTACGAGCAGTACTTC. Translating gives CASSRGGVTQDSYEQYF.